This section outlines one TCR beta chain sequence together with its context. Germline-derived CDR1 and CDR2 are SGDLS and YYNGEE. V shed 4 bases and J 0 bases; nucleotides not matched to a gene: 2. The CDR3 spans 14 residues. Researchers ran the PCR with 60 Vbeta and 13 Jbeta primers. Some clones are missing from TCRdb's copy, which holds only in-frame ones; the method was immunoSEQ multiplex PCR. The sample comprises roughly 200,000 clones, around 80% of which are singletons, and more than 0.4% rests with the top ten. The data are from a study of cytomegalovirus exposure and HLA in healthy donors. V usage is TRBV9 and J usage is TRBJ1-1; 8 bases fit TRBD1. The receptor was derived from a woman aged 50 to 60 in good health and CMV-seronegative. The sample was PBMCs. The CDR3 DNA is TGTGCCAGCAGCCCGGGACAGGTGAACACTGAAGCTTTCTTT. It translates to CASSPGQVNTEAFF.